The clone carrying this TCR beta chain was seen a handful of times. Antigen specificity is unknown. The TCRbeta library incorporated unique molecular identifiers. MiXCR, run by TCRdb on the PCR reads, gives a single entry per CDR3 protein. Of around 370,000 distinct CDR3 sequences listed, about a sixth were seen once; the top ten hold roughly two fifths. These data come from a study of T-cell reconstitution after alpha-beta-depleted transplantation in children. Study-wide results and limits: At one year after transplant, newly produced T cells mostly accounted for T-cell counts and diversity. Expanded graft clones numbering several hundred reportedly gave rise to alpha-beta T cells about two months after transplant. High day-60 TCRbeta diversity in some patients came from surviving recipient T cells and thymic progenitors.

This receptor was identified in a male patient between 2 and 9 years old who had a stem cell transplant for acute lymphoblastic leukemia, so the T cells may come from the graft donor. Source: PBMCs, mostly from graft donor cells, taken 360 days after TCRalphabeta/CD19-depleted stem cell transplant.

CDR3 sequence reads: CASTPNVGVPSYEQYF. The DNA for the CDR3 is TGTGCCAGCACCCCGAACGTGGGGGTCCCCTCCTACGAGCAGTACTTC. This sequence joins TRBV5-5 and TRBJ2-7; TRBD1 or TRBD2 may be the D gene (5 bases each). Trimming cost V 6 bases and J 0 bases, with 19 bases left between them. The CDR3 sequence is 16 residues long. Germline V CDR1 and CDR2: SGHKS, YYEKEE (reference sequence).